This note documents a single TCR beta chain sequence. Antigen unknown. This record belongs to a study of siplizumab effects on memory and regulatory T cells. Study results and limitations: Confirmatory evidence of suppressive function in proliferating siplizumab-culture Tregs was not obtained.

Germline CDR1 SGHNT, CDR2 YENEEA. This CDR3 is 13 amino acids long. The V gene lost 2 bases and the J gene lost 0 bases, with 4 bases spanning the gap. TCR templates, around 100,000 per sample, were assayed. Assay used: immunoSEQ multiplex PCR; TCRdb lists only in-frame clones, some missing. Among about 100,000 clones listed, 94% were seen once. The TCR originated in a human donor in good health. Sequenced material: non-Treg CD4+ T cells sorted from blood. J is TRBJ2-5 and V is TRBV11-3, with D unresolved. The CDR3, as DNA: TGTGCCAGCAGCTTAACCCACCAAGAGACCCAGTACTTC. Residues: CASSLTHQETQYF.